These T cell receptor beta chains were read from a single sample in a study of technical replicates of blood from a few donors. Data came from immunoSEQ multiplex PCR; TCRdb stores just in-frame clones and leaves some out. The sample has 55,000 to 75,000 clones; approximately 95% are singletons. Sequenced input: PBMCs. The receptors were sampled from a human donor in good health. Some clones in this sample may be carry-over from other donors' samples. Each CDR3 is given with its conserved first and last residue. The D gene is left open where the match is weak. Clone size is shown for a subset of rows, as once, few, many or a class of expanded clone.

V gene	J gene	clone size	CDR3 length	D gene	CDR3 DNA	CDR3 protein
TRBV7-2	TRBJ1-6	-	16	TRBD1	TGTGCCAGCAGCTTTCGGTCCGGGACAGGGAATTCACCCCTCCACTTT	CASSFRSGTGNSPLHF
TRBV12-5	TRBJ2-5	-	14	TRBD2	TGTGCTGCCGAGGTCAGCGGGGGCCAGGAGACCCAGTACTTC	CAAEVSGGQETQYF
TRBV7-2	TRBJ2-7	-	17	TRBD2	TGTGCCAGCAGCTTATCCTCGGCGGGAGGGCTCTCCTACGAGCAGTACTTC	CASSLSSAGGLSYEQYF
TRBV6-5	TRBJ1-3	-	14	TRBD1	TGTGCCAGCAGACCGACAGGGATGAGAAACACCATATATTTT	CASRPTGMRNTIYF
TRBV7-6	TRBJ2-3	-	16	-	TGTGCCAGCAGCTTAACTAGACCTGGTTCCACAGATACGCAGTATTTT	CASSLTRPGSTDTQYF
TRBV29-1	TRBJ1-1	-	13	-	TGCAGCGGTGACCGGGGGGGGAACACTGAAGCTTTCTTT	CSGDRGGNTEAFF
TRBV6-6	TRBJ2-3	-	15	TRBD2	TGTGCCAGCAGTTCCCTAGCGGGAAGGGCAGATACGCAGTATTTT	CASSSLAGRADTQYF
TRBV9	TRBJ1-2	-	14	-	TGTGCCAGCAGCGTAGGTAGGACTGCCGATGGCTACACCTTC	CASSVGRTADGYTF
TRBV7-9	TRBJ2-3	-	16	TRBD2	TGTGCCAGCAGCTTAAGACTAGCGGGTCTTACAGATACGCAGTATTTT	CASSLRLAGLTDTQYF
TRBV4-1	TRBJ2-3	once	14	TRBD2	TGCGCCACTAGCGGGGGCCTGGGCACAGATACGCAGTATTTT	CATSGGLGTDTQYF
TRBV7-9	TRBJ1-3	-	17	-	TGTGCCAGCAGCTCATTAATCGTGGGAGGGTCCGGAAACACCATATATTTT	CASSSLIVGGSGNTIYF
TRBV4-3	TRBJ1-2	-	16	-	TGCGCCAGCAGCCAAGAATCTGCAGGAGGAAACTATGGCTACACCTTC	CASSQESAGGNYGYTF
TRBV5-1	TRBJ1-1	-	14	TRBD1	TGCGCCAGCAGCCGAGATTACAGGGGGACTGAAGCTTTCTTT	CASSRDYRGTEAFF
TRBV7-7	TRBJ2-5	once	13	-	TGTGCCAGCAGCTTAATGCCAGAAGAGACCCAGTACTTC	CASSLMPEETQYF
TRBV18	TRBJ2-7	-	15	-	TGTGCCAGCTCACCGACGGGGACTTTAGGCGACGAGCAGTACTTC	CASSPTGTLGDEQYF
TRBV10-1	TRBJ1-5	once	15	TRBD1	TGCGCCAGCACCTCGCCGGGACAGGGGGATCAGCCCCAGCATTTT	CASTSPGQGDQPQHF
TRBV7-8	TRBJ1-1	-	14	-	TGTGCCAGCAGCAAGACCGGGTTTAGCACTGAAGCTTTCTTT	CASSKTGFSTEAFF
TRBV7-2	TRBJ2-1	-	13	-	TGTGCCAGCAGCTTTGGAGCTGTCAATGAGCAGTTCTTC	CASSFGAVNEQFF
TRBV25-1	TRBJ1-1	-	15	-	TGTGCCAGCAGTCCTCCCCGGGGCAGGGGCACTGAAGCTTTCTTT	CASSPPRGRGTEAFF
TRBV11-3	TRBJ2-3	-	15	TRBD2	TGTGCCAGCAGCCCCGGACTAGCGGGAGGAGATACGCAGTATTTT	CASSPGLAGGDTQYF
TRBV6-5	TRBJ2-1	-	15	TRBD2	TGTGCCAGCAGTTACTCGACTAGCGGGAGCGGTGAGCAGTTCTTC	CASSYSTSGSGEQFF
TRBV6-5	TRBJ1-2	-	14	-	TGTGCCAGCAGGATACAGGCAGGCCTTTATGGCTACACCTTC	CASRIQAGLYGYTF
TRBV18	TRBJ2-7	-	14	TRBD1	TGTGCCAGCTCACCGGGACAGGGGCCGTACGAGCAGTACTTC	CASSPGQGPYEQYF
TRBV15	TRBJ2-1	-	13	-	TGTGCCACCAGCAGTCTCAGCTACAATGAGCAGTTCTTC	CATSSLSYNEQFF
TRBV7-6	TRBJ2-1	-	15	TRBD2	TGTGCCAGCAGCCTCGGGACTAGCGGGAGGAATGAGCAGTTCTTC	CASSLGTSGRNEQFF
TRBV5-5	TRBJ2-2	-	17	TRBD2	TGTGCCAGCAGCTGGGACCTTAGCGGGAGCGGAACCGGGGAGCTGTTTTTT	CASSWDLSGSGTGELFF
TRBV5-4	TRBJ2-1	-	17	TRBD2	TGTGCCAGCAGCTCAGGGACTAGCCAATTCTCCTACAATGAGCAGTTCTTC	CASSSGTSQFSYNEQFF
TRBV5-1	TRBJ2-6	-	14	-	TGCGCCAGCAGCTTCTACTCTGGGGCCAACGTCCTGACTTTC	CASSFYSGANVLTF
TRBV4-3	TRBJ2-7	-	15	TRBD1	TGCGCCAGCAGCCAAGGGACAGGGGTGACCTACGAGCAGTACTTC	CASSQGTGVTYEQYF
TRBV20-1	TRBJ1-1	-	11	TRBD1	TGCAGTGCCCCCGGACAGGGGTTAGCTTTCTTT	CSAPGQGLAFF
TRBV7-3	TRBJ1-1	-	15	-	TGTGCCAGCAGCTTAGCGGGCAGATCGAACACTGAAGCTTTCTTT	CASSLAGRSNTEAFF
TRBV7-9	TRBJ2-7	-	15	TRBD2	TGTGCCAGCAGCTTATGGCAGCGGGGCTCCTACGAGCAGTACTTC	CASSLWQRGSYEQYF
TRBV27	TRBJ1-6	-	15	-	TGTGCCAGCAGTCCGAGCACGGACAATAATTCACCCCTCCACTTT	CASSPSTDNNSPLHF
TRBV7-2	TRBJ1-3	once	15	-	TGTGCCAGCAGCCCGTCCGGTGGCAGGGGAAACACCATATATTTT	CASSPSGGRGNTIYF
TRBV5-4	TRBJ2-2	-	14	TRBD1	TGTGCCAGCAACTCAGGGGGCCAAACCGGGGAGCTGTTTTTT	CASNSGGQTGELFF
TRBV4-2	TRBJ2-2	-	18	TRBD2	TGTGCCAGCAGCCAACGGGTCACTAGCGGGGATCTCACCGGGGAGCTGTTTTTT	CASSQRVTSGDLTGELFF
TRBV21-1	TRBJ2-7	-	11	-	TGTGCCAGCAGCAGGGGCAACGAGCAGTACTTC	CASSRGNEQYF
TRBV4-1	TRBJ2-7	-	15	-	TGCGCCAGCAGCCAAGTAAGCGGGCAAAACTACGAGCAGTACTTC	CASSQVSGQNYEQYF
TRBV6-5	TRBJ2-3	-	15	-	TGTGCCACCTGCCGAGGGACAGCGGGCTTCGATACGCAGTATTTT	CATCRGTAGFDTQYF
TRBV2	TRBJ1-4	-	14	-	TGTGCCAGCCGACAGACTGCAACTAATGAAAAACTGTTTTTT	CASRQTATNEKLFF
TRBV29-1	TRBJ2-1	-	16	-	TGCAGCGTCCGCTCGAGTATAGCAAGCTCCTACAATGAGCAGTTCTTC	CSVRSSIASSYNEQFF
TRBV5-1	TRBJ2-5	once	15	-	TGCGCCAGCAGCTTGGAGCAGGGGCGCTGGGAGACCCAGTACTTC	CASSLEQGRWETQYF
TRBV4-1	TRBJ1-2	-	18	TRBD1	TGCGCCAGCAGCCACCTTAAGGGACAGGGGCCTCCTAACTATGGCTACACCTTC	CASSHLKGQGPPNYGYTF
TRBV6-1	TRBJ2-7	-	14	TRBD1	TGTGCCAGCAGTGAATGGGGACAGGGGGACGAGCAGTACTTC	CASSEWGQGDEQYF
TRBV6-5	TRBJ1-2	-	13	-	TGTGCCAGCAGTTACGGGCAAAACTATGGCTACACCTTC	CASSYGQNYGYTF
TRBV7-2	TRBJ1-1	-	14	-	TGTGCCAGCAGCCCCGGCACTATGAACACTGAAGCTTTCTTT	CASSPGTMNTEAFF
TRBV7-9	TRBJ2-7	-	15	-	TGTGCCAGCAGCTCCGGATCCTCGGGTCCCTACGAGCAGTACTTC	CASSSGSSGPYEQYF
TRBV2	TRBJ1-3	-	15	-	TGTGCCATCCTGGACACGTTAAACTCTGGAAACACCATATATTTT	CAILDTLNSGNTIYF
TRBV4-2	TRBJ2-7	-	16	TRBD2	TGTGCCAGCAGCCAAGCTAGCGGGAGGGCCACCTACGAGCAGTACTTC	CASSQASGRATYEQYF
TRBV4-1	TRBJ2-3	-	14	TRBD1	TGCGCCAGCAGGAAGGGACAGAACACAGATACGCAGTATTTT	CASRKGQNTDTQYF
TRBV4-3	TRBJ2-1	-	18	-	TGCGCCAGCTCCCGGGGGGCTTCCGGGGGGATCGGATTCAATGAGCAGTTCTTC	CASSRGASGGIGFNEQFF
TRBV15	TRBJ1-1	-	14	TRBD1	TGTGCCACCAGCTCCCGGGACAGGAACACTGAAGCTTTCTTT	CATSSRDRNTEAFF
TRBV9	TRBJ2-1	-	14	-	TGTGCCAGCAGCCCTACGGGATTGATCGATGAGCAGTTCTTC	CASSPTGLIDEQFF
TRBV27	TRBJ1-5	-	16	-	TGTGCCAGCAGTTTATCGATGGCAGGATCACGTCAGCCCCAGCATTTT	CASSLSMAGSRQPQHF
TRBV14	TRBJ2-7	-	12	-	TGTGCCAGCAGCCAAACCGGGACTGTTGACTTCTTC	CASSQTGTVDFF
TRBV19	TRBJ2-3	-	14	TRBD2	TGTGCCAGTAGTACCGGACTAGCGGGAGATACGCAGTATTTT	CASSTGLAGDTQYF